Below, 5 T cell receptor beta chains from the same sample are listed, as sequenced in a study of control samples from healthy donors and cancer patients. The protocol was immunoSEQ multiplex PCR, while the TCRdb copy is restricted to in-frame clones and leaves out a portion. The sample holds some 150,000 clones, around 96% seen once. The sample consisted of blood. These receptor sequences come from a woman in her 30s in good health.

V usage is TRBV5-1 and J usage is TRBJ2-2; D gene ambiguous. Germline values: CDR1 SGHRS, CDR2 YFSETQ. This CDR3 region has 14 residues. Trimming cost V 0 bases and J 4 bases, with 7 bases left between them. CDR3 DNA: TGCGCCAGCAGCTTGGCCGGAACCACCGGGGAGCTGTTTTTT. Its protein product is CASSLAGTTGELFF.

The V call is TRBV9, the J call TRBJ2-7; D ambiguous. CDR1 is SGDLS, CDR2 YYNGEE, per germline. The V and J ends lost 3 bases and 0 bases respectively, with 13 bases between them. The CDR3 runs to 15 residues. The CDR3 DNA reads TGTGCCAGCAGCGGAGGCGGACGGAGCTCCTACGAGCAGTACTTC. It encodes CASSGGGRSSYEQYF. The variable domain in full, with the rest retrieved from reference TRBV9 and TRBJ2-7, is DSGVTQTPKHLITATGQRVTLRCSPRSGDLSVYWYQQSLDQGLQFLIQYYNGEERAKGNILERFSAQQFPDLHSELNLSSLELGDSALYFCASSGGGRSSYEQYFGPGTRLTVT.

The chain links TRBV20-1 to TRBJ1-1; D is unresolved. Germline loops: CDR1 DFQATT, CDR2 SNEGSKA (reference sequence). The CDR3 is 11 amino acids. V shed 6 bases and J shed 1 base, with 6 bases lying between them. The CDR3 coding sequence is TGCAGTGCCCCAGGGAACACTGAAGCTTTCTTT. It translates to CSAPGNTEAFF.

The rearrangement joins TRBV27 to TRBJ1-5; D is undetermined. The V end was cut by 2 bases, the J end by 0 bases, with 8 bases between. The germline gives CDR1 MNHEY, CDR2 SMNVEV (reference sequence). The CDR3 length is 15 residues. CDR3 DNA sequence: TGTGCCAGCAGTTTAGGGCTTTATAGCAATCAGCCCCAGCATTTT. It specifies CASSLGLYSNQPQHF.

The chain couples TRBV28 to TRBJ1-1, with 8 bases fitting TRBD1. The CDR3 has 13 residues. The V and J ends lost 3 bases and 8 bases, in that order; junction bases with no gene match: 5. Germline CDR1 and CDR2: MDHEN and SYDVKM. The CDR3 nucleotides are TGTGCCAGCAGTTTGTGGACAGGGTCCGAAGCTTTCTTT. Residues: CASSLWTGSEAFF.